Listed here are 17 T cell receptor beta chains from one sample, sequenced in a study of OX40 agonist ivuxolimab in advanced cancers. Libraries were built with the immunoSEQ multiplex PCR assay. TCRdb's version of the immuneACCESS table is confined to in-frame rearrangements and falls short of the full clone set. An unresolved V gene accounts for under half of the shortfall where checked; the remainder is of unknown origin. This sample has approximately 37,000 clones in its table, and about 80% of those were observed once. The top ten clonotypes cover roughly 20% of the sample. The specimen comprised CD4+ or CD8+ T cells sorted from blood, sampled in a trial of the OX40 agonist ivuxolimab. Source of these receptors: an adult with an advanced solid tumor such as melanoma, head and neck, liver or kidney cancer.

The chain links TRBV9 to TRBJ2-5; D is uncertain. Trimming stripped 3 bases from V and 4 bases from J, with 13 bases between. The CDR3 runs 14 residues. Per germline, CDR1 SGDLS and CDR2 YYNGEE. CDR3 loop: CASSGPNEGETQYF. The CDR3 bases are TGTGCCAGCAGCGGCCCGAATGAAGGAGAGACCCAGTACTTC.

The chain links TRBV5-1 to TRBJ1-1, with a tentative D call TRBD1 (5 bases). The V gene lost 5 bases and the J gene lost 8 bases, with 10 bases spanning the gap. The length of the CDR3 is 11 residues. Germline CDR1 is SGHRS and CDR2 is YFSETQ. CDR3 amino acids: CASREGREAFF. The CDR3 bases are TGCGCCAGCAGGGAGGGACGAGAAGCTTTCTTT.

The genes are TRBV7-2 and TRBJ2-7; tentatively, D is TRBD2 (6 bases). This CDR3 has 15 residues. V lost 3 bases to trimming and J lost 3 bases, with 15 bases between them. Germline V lookup: CDR1 SGHTA, CDR2 FQGNSA. Here the CDR3 reads CASSFIVRGSYEQYF. The CDR3 coding sequence is TGTGCCAGCAGCTTTATAGTGCGGGGAAGCTACGAGCAGTACTTC.

This chain joins TRBV27 and TRBJ2-1; 10 nucleotides line up with TRBD2. With 5 bases clipped from V and 1 base from J, the junction kept 2 bases outside the gene matches. The CDR3 has 15 amino acids. Germline V CDR1 and CDR2: MNHEY, SMNVEV (reference sequence). CDR3 coding DNA: TGTGCCAGCAGTCGGACTAGCGGATCCTACAATGAGCAGTTCTTC. Encoded protein: CASSRTSGSYNEQFF.

V is TRBV30 and J is TRBJ2-1, with D hard to call. This CDR3 has 15 residues. Germline assignment: CDR1 GTSNPN and CDR2 SVGIG (reference sequence). With 6 bases removed from V and 8 bases from J, the gap between germline ends came to 23 bases. CDR3 nucleotides: TGTGCCTGTCTGAGGCGGCAGTTGAGAGGTGATGAGCAGTTCTTC. It encodes CACLRRQLRGDEQFF.

The genes are TRBV7-6 and TRBJ2-6; 8 bases are shared with TRBD1. Trimming removed 6 bases from V and 4 bases from J; junction bases left unmatched: 2. CDR1 is SGHVS, CDR2 FNYEAQ, per germline. The CDR3 length is 14 residues. As DNA, the CDR3 is TGTGCCAGCAGGACAGGGGCAGGGGCCAACGTCCTGACTTTC. It yields the protein CASRTGAGANVLTF.

The chain links TRBV27 to TRBJ2-1, with D maybe TRBD2 (6 bases). The CDR3 extends over 14 amino acids. Trimming stripped 6 bases from V and 5 bases from J, with 14 bases between. From germline, CDR1 is MNHEY and CDR2 SMNVEV (reference sequence). Written as DNA, the CDR3 is TGTGCCAGCAGCCGTGGGCGGGGCGACAATGAGCAGTTCTTC. Protein product: CASSRGRGDNEQFF.

The CDR3 region has the DNA TGTGCCAGCAGCTGGGACGATAGCAATCAGCCCCAGCATTTT. Amino acids: CASSWDDSNQPQHF. The rearrangement joins TRBV7-9 to TRBJ1-5; the D gene is possibly TRBD1 (5 bases). The V and J ends lost 4 bases and 0 bases respectively, with 7 bases between them. There are 14 residues in the CDR3. CDR1 and CDR2 from the germline V gene are SEHNR and FQNEAQ (reference sequence).

J is TRBJ1-5 and V is TRBV27; 7 bases line up with TRBD1. V lost 0 bases to trimming and J lost 7 bases; unmatched junction nucleotides: 0. The germline V gene encodes CDR1 MNHEY and CDR2 SMNVEV (reference sequence). The CDR3 spans 13 residues. This CDR3 reads CASSLSTGQPQHF. CDR3 nucleotides: TGTGCCAGCAGTTTATCGACAGGGCAGCCCCAGCATTTT.

This chain connects TRBV7-2 to TRBJ1-2; D is possibly TRBD1 (6 bases). From germline, CDR1 is SGHTA and CDR2 FQGNSA. The CDR3 runs to 15 residues. With 2 bases removed from V and 5 bases from J, the gap between germline ends came to 15 bases. CDR3 in DNA: TGTGCCAGCAGCTTATTGGGGGGCCAATGGTATGGCTACACCTTC. Residues: CASSLLGGQWYGYTF.

The rearrangement uses TRBV7-2 and TRBJ2-3; no definite D call. The ends were cut back, 1 base at V and 1 base at J, with 6 bases in the middle. This CDR3 has 14 residues. The germline V gene encodes CDR1 SGHTA and CDR2 FQGNSA. CDR3 sequence (DNA): TGTGCCAGCAGCTTAGTCACCCGCACAGATACGCAGTATTTT. Protein: CASSLVTRTDTQYF.

J is TRBJ2-7 and V is TRBV10-2, with D possibly TRBD2 on 5 matching bases. Trimming shortened V by 10 bases and J by 1 base, and 11 bases separated the two germline ends. The CDR3 loop spans 12 amino acids. Germline lookup yields CDR1 WSHSY and CDR2 SAAADI. CDR3 protein: CATGEYSYEQYF. The CDR3 DNA follows: TGCGCCACTGGGGAGTATTCCTACGAGCAGTACTTC.

The chain is built from TRBV5-6 and TRBJ2-7; 7 nucleotides agree with TRBD1. Germline-derived CDR1 and CDR2 are SGHDT and YYEEEE. This CDR3 is 16 amino acids long. After removal of 0 bases from V and 0 bases from J, the junction contained 6 bases not matched to a gene. The CDR3 DNA reads TGTGCCAGCAGCTTGGGGGGGACAGACTACTCCTACGAGCAGTACTTC. Amino acid sequence: CASSLGGTDYSYEQYF.

The chain joins TRBV5-4 to TRBJ2-2; D remains unclear. The CDR3 totals 12 residues. V lost 3 bases and J 2 bases, leaving 2 bases between the germline ends. Per the germline V gene, CDR1 is SGHNT and CDR2 is YYREEE (reference sequence). The CDR3 spells CASSSNTGELFF. The CDR3 DNA sequence: TGTGCCAGCAGCTCAAACACCGGGGAGCTGTTTTTT.

The chain joins TRBV19 to TRBJ2-1, with D possibly matching TRBD1 (6 bases). With 0 bases removed from V and 6 bases from J, the gap between germline ends came to 18 bases. In germline, CDR1 is LNHDA, CDR2 SQIVND (reference sequence). The CDR3 covers 17 residues. The CDR3 loop is CASSIDWKGTPINEQFF. CDR3 in DNA: TGTGCCAGTAGTATAGATTGGAAGGGGACACCGATCAATGAGCAGTTCTTC.

This clone has only one observation. V usage is TRBV30 and J usage is TRBJ1-4; D is ambiguous. This CDR3 spans 14 amino acids. Germline lookup yields CDR1 GTSNPN and CDR2 SVGIG (reference sequence). The germline V and J ends were trimmed by 0 bases and 6 bases, with 11 bases remaining between them. CDR3 region: CAWSVLGFDEKLFF. CDR3 coding DNA: TGTGCCTGGAGTGTATTGGGGTTTGATGAAAAACTGTTTTTT. The full variable domain, with the rest looked up from reference TRBV30 and TRBJ1-4, is SQTIHQWPATLVQPVGSPLSLECTVEGTSNPNLYWYRQAAGRGLQLLFYSVGIGQISSEVPQNLSASRPQDRQFILSSKKLLLSDSGFYLCAWSVLGFDEKLFFGSGTQLSVL.

The chain links TRBV19 to TRBJ2-1, with TRBD1 as a possible D gene (6 bases). V was trimmed by 5 bases and J by 11 bases, leaving 13 bases between them. The germline V gene has CDR1 LNHDA and CDR2 SQIVND (reference sequence). This CDR3 has 12 amino acids. The CDR3: CASSVRQDKQFF. DNA of the CDR3: TGTGCCAGTAGTGTTCGACAGGACAAGCAGTTCTTC. Combining the CDR3 with reference TRBV19 and TRBJ2-1 gives the whole variable domain DGGITQSPKYLFRKEGQNVTLSCEQNLNHDAMYWYRQDPGQGLRLIYYSQIVNDFQKGDIAEGYSVSREKKESFPLTVTSAQKNPTAFYLCASSVRQDKQFFGPGTRLTVL.